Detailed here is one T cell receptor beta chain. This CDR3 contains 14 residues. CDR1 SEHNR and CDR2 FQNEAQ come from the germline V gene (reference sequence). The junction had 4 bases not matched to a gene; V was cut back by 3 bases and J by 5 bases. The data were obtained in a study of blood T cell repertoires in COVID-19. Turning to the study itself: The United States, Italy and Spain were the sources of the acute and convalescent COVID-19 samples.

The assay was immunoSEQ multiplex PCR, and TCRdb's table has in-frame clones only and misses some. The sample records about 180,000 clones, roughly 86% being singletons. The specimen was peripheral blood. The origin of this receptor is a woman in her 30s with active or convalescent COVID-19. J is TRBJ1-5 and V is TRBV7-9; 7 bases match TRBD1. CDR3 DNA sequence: TGTGCCAGCAGCTTTACAGGGGATGATCAGCCCCAGCATTTT. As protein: CASSFTGDDQPQHF.